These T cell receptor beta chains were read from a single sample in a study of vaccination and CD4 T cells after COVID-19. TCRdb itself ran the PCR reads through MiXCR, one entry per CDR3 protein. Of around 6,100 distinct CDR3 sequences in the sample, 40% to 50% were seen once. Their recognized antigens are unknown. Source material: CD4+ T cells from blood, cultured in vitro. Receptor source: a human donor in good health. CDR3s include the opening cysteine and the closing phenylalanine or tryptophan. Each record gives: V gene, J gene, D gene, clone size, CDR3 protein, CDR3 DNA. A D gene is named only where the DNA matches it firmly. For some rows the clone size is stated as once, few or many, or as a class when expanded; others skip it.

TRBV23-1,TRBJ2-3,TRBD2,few,CASSQSGGTDERDTQYF,TGCGCCAGCAGTCAATCGGGAGGGACGGACGAGAGGGATACGCAGTATTTT
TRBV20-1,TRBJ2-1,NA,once,CSAQGGAGYNEQFF,TGCAGTGCTCAGGGGGGAGCGGGGTACAATGAGCAGTTCTTC
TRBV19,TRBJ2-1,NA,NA,CASSRAYYNEQFF,TGTGCCAGTAGTAGGGCATATTACAATGAGCAGTTCTTC
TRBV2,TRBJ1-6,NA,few,CASRTRQAYNSPLHF,TGTGCCAGCAGGACGAGACAGGCATATAATTCACCCCTCCACTTT
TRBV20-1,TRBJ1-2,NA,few,CSARVVSRSGGYGYTF,TGCAGTGCTAGAGTCGTTTCGCGTAGCGGTGGCTATGGCTACACCTTC
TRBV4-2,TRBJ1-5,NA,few,CASSQEGPPGHPSNQPQHF,TGTGCCAGCAGCCAAGAAGGCCCCCCCGGACATCCTAGCAATCAGCCCCAGCATTTT
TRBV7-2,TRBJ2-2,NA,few,CASSLVAGNTGELFF,TGTGCCAGCAGCTTAGTGGCAGGGAACACCGGGGAGCTGTTTTTT
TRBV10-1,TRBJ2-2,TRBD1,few,CASSPGTGGAKTGELFF,TGCGCCAGCAGTCCCGGGACAGGGGGCGCGAAGACCGGGGAGCTGTTTTTT
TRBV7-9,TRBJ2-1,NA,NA,CASSPRWGYNEQFF,TGTGCCAGCAGCCCCAGGTGGGGTTACAATGAGCAGTTCTTC
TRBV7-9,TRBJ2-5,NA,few,CASSAGETQYF,TGTGCCAGCAGCGCGGGAGAGACCCAGTACTTC
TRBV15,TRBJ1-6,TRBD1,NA,CATSRKSGTGTSPLHF,TGTGCCACCAGCAGAAAGTCCGGGACAGGGACTTCACCCCTCCACTTT
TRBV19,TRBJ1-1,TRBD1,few,CASSPSDRDATEAFF,TGTGCCAGTAGTCCTTCGGACAGGGACGCCACTGAAGCTTTCTTT
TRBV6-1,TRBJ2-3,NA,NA,CASFTSEGRPDTQYF,TGTGCCAGCTTTACTTCGGAGGGTAGACCAGATACGCAGTATTTT
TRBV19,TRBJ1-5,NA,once,CASSIVRTDRNQPQHF,TGTGCCAGTAGTATTGTACGGACGGACCGCAATCAGCCCCAGCATTTT
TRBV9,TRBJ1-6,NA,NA,CASSEGGGDRPYSPLHF,TGTGCCAGCAGCGAGGGGGGAGGAGACAGGCCCTACTCACCCCTCCACTTT
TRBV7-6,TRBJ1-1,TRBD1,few,CASSPRDRGPYTEAFF,TGTGCCAGCAGCCCGAGGGACAGGGGGCCGTACACTGAAGCTTTCTTT
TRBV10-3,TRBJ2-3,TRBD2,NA,CAIRTEREFTDTQYF,TGTGCCATCAGAACAGAGCGGGAGTTCACAGATACGCAGTATTTT
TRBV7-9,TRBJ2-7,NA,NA,CASSLDGGSYEQYF,TGTGCCAGCAGCTTAGACGGGGGATCCTACGAGCAGTACTTC
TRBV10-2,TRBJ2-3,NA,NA,CASREADTQYF,TGCGCCAGCAGAGAGGCAGATACGCAGTATTTT
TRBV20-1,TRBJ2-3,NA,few,CSASAGAGPDTDTQYF,TGCAGTGCTAGCGCGGGGGCGGGGCCGGACACAGATACGCAGTATTTT
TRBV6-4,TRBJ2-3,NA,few,CASSDKRGNTQYF,TGTGCCAGCAGTGATAAGAGGGGGAATACGCAGTATTTT
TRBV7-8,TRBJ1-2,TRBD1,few,CASSLDRGYGYTF,TGTGCCAGCAGCTTAGACAGGGGCTATGGCTACACCTTC
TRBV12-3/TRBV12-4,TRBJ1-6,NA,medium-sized,CASSLAQGNSPLHF,TGTGCCAGCAGTTTAGCGCAGGGTAATTCACCCCTCCACTTT
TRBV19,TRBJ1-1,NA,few,CASTEGARTEAFF,TGTGCCAGTACGGAAGGGGCGCGTACTGAAGCTTTCTTT
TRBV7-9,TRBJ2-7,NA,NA,CASSSWGRGTTYEQYF,TGTGCCAGCAGCTCCTGGGGGAGGGGGACGACTTACGAGCAGTACTTC
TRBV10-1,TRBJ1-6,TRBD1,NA,CASREDRLASPLHF,TGCGCCAGCAGGGAGGACAGGCTCGCTTCACCCCTCCACTTT
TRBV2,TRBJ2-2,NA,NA,CASTWTGELFF,TGTGCCAGCACATGGACCGGGGAGCTGTTTTTT
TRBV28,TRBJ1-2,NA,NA,CASSLGRYGYTF,TGTGCCAGCAGTTTGGGACGGTATGGCTACACCTTC
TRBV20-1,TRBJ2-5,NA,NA,CSARVTGGGETQYF,TGCAGTGCTAGAGTGACAGGTGGAGGGGAGACCCAGTACTTC
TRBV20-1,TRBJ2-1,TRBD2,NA,CSARSRGDSYNEQFF,TGCAGTGCTAGGTCCCGGGGGGACTCCTACAATGAGCAGTTCTTC
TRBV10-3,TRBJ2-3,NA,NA,CAISESAGASDTQYF,TGTGCCATCAGTGAGTCTGCCGGGGCAAGTGATACGCAGTATTTT